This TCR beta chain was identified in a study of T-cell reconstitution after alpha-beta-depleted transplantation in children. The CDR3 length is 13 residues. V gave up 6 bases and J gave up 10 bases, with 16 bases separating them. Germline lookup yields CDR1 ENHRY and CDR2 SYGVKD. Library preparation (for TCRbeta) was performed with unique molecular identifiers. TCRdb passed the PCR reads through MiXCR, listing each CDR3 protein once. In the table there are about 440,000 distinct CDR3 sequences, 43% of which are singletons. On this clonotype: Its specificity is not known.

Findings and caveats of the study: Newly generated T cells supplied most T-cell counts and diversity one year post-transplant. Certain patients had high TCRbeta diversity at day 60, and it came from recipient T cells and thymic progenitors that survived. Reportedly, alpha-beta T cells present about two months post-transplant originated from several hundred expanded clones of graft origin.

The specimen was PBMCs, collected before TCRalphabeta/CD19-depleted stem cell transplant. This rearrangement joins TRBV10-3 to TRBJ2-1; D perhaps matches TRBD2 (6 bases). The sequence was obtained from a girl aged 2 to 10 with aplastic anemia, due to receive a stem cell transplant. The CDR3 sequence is CAISYPLAREQFF. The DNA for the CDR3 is TGTGCCATCAGCTACCCCCTAGCGAGGGAGCAGTTCTTC.